The rows below give T cell receptor beta chains drawn from one sample of a study of T-cell reconstitution after alpha-beta-depleted transplantation in children. A single record per CDR3 protein comes from TCRdb applying MiXCR to the PCR reads. This table has approximately 980,000 distinct CDR3 sequences, about 30% appearing once. The sample was PBMCs, mostly from graft donor cells, taken 360 days after TCRalphabeta/CD19-depleted stem cell transplant. These TCRs come from a boy less than two years old who had a stem cell transplant for SCID, so the T cells may come from the graft donor. The CDR3 runs from the conserved cysteine through the conserved F or W. Fields, in order: J gene, V gene, CDR3 length, CDR3 protein.

TRBJ2-1,TRBV28,14,CASVAGTTPSEQFF
TRBJ2-7,TRBV29-1,12,CSVELQGGEQYF
TRBJ1-1,TRBV12-3/TRBV12-4,11,CATSVALQAFF
TRBJ2-1,TRBV5-1,15,CASSSTSGVGNEQFF
TRBJ1-4,TRBV29-1,17,CSVASYGRGATNEKLFF
TRBJ2-1,TRBV5-1,16,CASSLWPGQGGNEQFF
TRBJ2-7,TRBV20-1,14,CSASKLQGAYEQYF
TRBJ2-1,TRBV2,17,CASIRGAVSVGYNEQFF
TRBJ1-4,TRBV15,15,CATSILGGFNEKLFF
TRBJ2-5,TRBV5-1,13,CASSLSSEETQYF
TRBJ2-7,TRBV20-1,12,CSAPGQNYEQYF
TRBJ1-1,TRBV5-1,17,CASRIRPRSEKNTEAFF
TRBJ1-1,TRBV5-1,15,CASSLIRGANTEAFF
TRBJ2-3,TRBV4-2,13,CASSLPGQGTQYF
TRBJ2-2,TRBV20-1,15,CSARSGTGVTGELFF
TRBJ2-5,TRBV12-3/TRBV12-4,15,CASSGPLAMGETQYF
TRBJ2-5,TRBV12-3/TRBV12-4,15,CASSFRDRDQETQYF
TRBJ2-4,TRBV15,14,CATSRANQENIQYF
TRBJ1-1,TRBV7-2,16,CASSLRGGWAETEAFF
TRBJ2-2,TRBV5-1,15,CASTGTGPSSGELFF
TRBJ2-2,TRBV5-1,14,CASSLASGTGELFF
TRBJ1-2,TRBV28,14,CASSSGGVDYGYTF
TRBJ1-1,TRBV20-1,11,CSALTPAEAFF
TRBJ2-5,TRBV4-1,15,CASSQELTGQETQYF
TRBJ2-1,TRBV29-1,17,CSVEEGTMLSSYNEQFF
TRBJ2-3,TRBV9,14,CASSVFAGTDTQYF
TRBJ2-3,TRBV28,15,CASTTPASFTDTQYF
TRBJ2-3,TRBV2,14,CASTPQGYTDTQYF
TRBJ2-5,TRBV6-5,11,CASRSPETQYF
TRBJ1-1,TRBV29-1,13,CSVEVRMNTEAFF
TRBJ1-2,TRBV2,14,CASSATTPNYGYTF
TRBJ2-1,TRBV20-1,13,CSAPLAGYNEQFF
TRBJ2-7,TRBV5-1,14,CASSFGQALYEQYF
TRBJ2-3,TRBV4-1,15,CASSPPSRGSDTQYF
TRBJ2-1,TRBV6-2/TRBV6-3,11,CASSHTNEQFF
TRBJ1-6,TRBV24-1,12,CATRTVHSPLHF
TRBJ2-3,TRBV12-3/TRBV12-4,16,CASSFGGGASTDTQYF
TRBJ2-1,TRBV6-1,14,CASRDTGLYNEQFF
TRBJ2-5,TRBV4-1,17,CASSQTKLAGLQETQYF
TRBJ2-3,TRBV20-1,15,CSAREWGQGADTQYF
TRBJ2-7,TRBV6-1,19,CASSEQDRAVLGPTYEQYF
TRBJ2-7,TRBV5-1,15,CASSLTGTGPYEQYF
TRBJ2-1,TRBV20-1,11,CSARSGTEQFF
TRBJ2-3,TRBV29-1,13,CSSAGGDTDTQYF
TRBJ2-1,TRBV20-1,14,CSAWTGSSYNEQFF
TRBJ2-1,TRBV7-9,16,CASSSQTGGGYNEQFF
TRBJ2-5,TRBV28,14,CASGWTGTGETQYF
TRBJ2-3,TRBV20-1,15,CSARPPGVSTDTQYF
TRBJ2-1,TRBV7-2,15,CASSSALPPYNEQFF
TRBJ2-3,TRBV7-8,16,CASSFAPGTGTDTQYF
TRBJ2-3,TRBV14,16,CASSQDPGQPTDTQYF